Following are 13 T cell receptor beta chains from one sample sequenced in a study of blood T cell repertoires in COVID-19 (TCRdb year 2020). Library method: the immunoSEQ multiplex PCR assay. Imported from immuneACCESS, the table was reduced by TCRdb to in-frame sequences with V and J called. These copies leave out some clones; in studies compared against another copy, an unresolved V gene accounts for under half, and the cause of the remainder is not known. Present in this sample are just over 250,000 clones, approximately 90% of which were seen just once. Approximately 4.3% of the sample comes from the top ten. Specimen: peripheral blood. The origin of the receptors is a man in his 60s who had recovered from COVID-19.

The V gene is TRBV27, the J gene TRBJ1-2; tentatively, D is TRBD1 (5 bases). The CDR3 loop spans 11 amino acids. Trimming removed 6 bases from V and 4 bases from J, with 6 bases in between. Germline assignment: CDR1 MNHEY and CDR2 SMNVEV (reference sequence). The CDR3 is CASSGGYGYTF. DNA for the CDR3: TGTGCCAGCAGCGGGGGCTATGGCTACACCTTC.

The chain has TRBV28 and TRBJ2-4; perhaps TRBD1 as D (5 bases). V dropped 3 bases and J dropped 5 bases, with 11 bases sitting between them. CDR3 length: 14 residues. The V gene's germline CDR1 is MDHEN and CDR2 SYDVKM. CDR3 nucleotide sequence: TGTGCCAGCAGTTTTTTTGGCAGGGAAAACATTCAGTACTTC. It specifies CASSFFGRENIQYF.

V and J are TRBV14 and TRBJ1-1; D gene uncertain. The V gene lost 6 bases and the J gene lost 1 base, with 12 bases spanning the gap. Germline assignment: CDR1 SGHDN and CDR2 FVKESK. The CDR3 is 14 amino acids. In DNA form, the CDR3 reads TGTGCCAGCAGTGAGGGAATGACGAACACTGAAGCTTTCTTT. Its protein is CASSEGMTNTEAFF. The whole variable domain, remainder taken from reference TRBV14 and TRBJ1-1, is EAGVTQFPSHSVIEKGQTVTLRCDPISGHDNLYWYRRVMGKEIKFLLHFVKESKQDESGMPNNRFLAERTGGTYSTLKVQPAELEDSGVYFCASSEGMTNTEAFFGQGTRLTVV.

The chain's CDR3 is CASSWGSGEGEKLFF. In DNA form, the CDR3 reads TGTGCCAGCAGCTGGGGATCGGGGGAGGGTGAAAAACTGTTTTTT. This chain connects TRBV5-6 to TRBJ1-4, with D possibly being TRBD1 (5 bases). Germline CDR1 reads SGHDT; CDR2 reads YYEEEE. V lost 3 bases to trimming and J lost 7 bases, with 16 bases between them. The CDR3 extends over 15 amino acids.

The chain recombines TRBV30 with TRBJ1-2; D uncertain. The CDR3 contains 10 residues. CDR1 GTSNPN and CDR2 SVGIG come from the germline V gene (reference sequence). The V and J ends lost 1 base and 6 bases respectively, with 3 bases between them. The CDR3 coding sequence is TGTGCCTGGAGTGGTAATGGCTACACCTTC. This gives the protein CAWSGNGYTF.

The genes are TRBV5-6 and TRBJ1-2; D not certain. Trimming took off 0 bases at V and 7 bases at J, with 16 bases between the two ends. CDR3 length: 15 residues. CDR1 is SGHDT, CDR2 YYEEEE, per germline. The CDR3 bases are TGTGCCAGCAGCTTGGGCCTCCCCCCCATAGCTGGCTACACCTTC. Amino acids: CASSLGLPPIAGYTF.

This clone was picked up a small number of times. The V and J genes are TRBV5-4 and TRBJ1-5, with a possible D match to TRBD1 (6 bases). Germline CDR1 reads SGHNT; CDR2 reads YYREEE (reference sequence). CDR3 length equals 14 residues. V lost 4 bases, J lost 4 bases, and 12 bases lay in between. The CDR3 DNA sequence: TGTGCCAGCAGCCTGACAGGACAAAATCAGCCCCAGCATTTT. Its protein is CASSLTGQNQPQHF. The entire variable domain, with the rest obtained from reference TRBV5-4 and TRBJ1-5, is as follows: ETGVTQSPTHLIKTRGQQVTLRCSSQSGHNTVSWYQQALGQGPQFIFQYYREEENGRGNFPPRFSGLQFPNYSSELNVNALELDDSALYLCASSLTGQNQPQHFGDGTRLSIL.

The V gene is TRBV29-1, the J gene TRBJ2-5; TRBD1 matches 8 bases. Unmatched junction bases numbered 13, after V lost 7 bases and J lost 6 bases. The germline V gene has CDR1 SQVTM and CDR2 ANQGSEA. CDR3 length: 14 residues. The CDR3 region is CSADSGQVAQTQYF. For the CDR3, the DNA is TGCAGCGCTGACTCGGGACAGGTAGCCCAGACCCAGTACTTC.

The chain has TRBV6-5 and TRBJ2-7, with 7 nucleotides matching TRBD1. Losses at the gene ends were 0 bases for V and 7 bases for J; bases not matched to a gene: 9. CDR1 is MNHEY and CDR2 is SVGAGI in the germline V gene. The CDR3 contains 15 residues. CDR3 loop: CASSYSKRGPWEQYF. CDR3 in DNA: TGTGCCAGCAGTTACTCGAAGAGGGGGCCATGGGAGCAGTACTTC.

The chain uses TRBV27 and TRBJ1-6; 7 bases line up with TRBD1. The junction had 10 bases not matched to a gene; V was cut back by 5 bases and J by 9 bases. The CDR3 extends over 15 amino acids. Germline CDR1 reads MNHEY; CDR2 reads SMNVEV (reference sequence). DNA for the CDR3: TGTGCCAGCAGTGGTACAGGGGCCCTTGGTTCACCCCTCCACTTT. Translated, it gives CASSGTGALGSPLHF.

The V and J genes are TRBV5-6 and TRBJ2-5, with a tentative D call TRBD1 (5 bases). The germline gives CDR1 SGHDT, CDR2 YYEEEE. The V end lost 4 bases, the J end lost 1 base, and 8 bases lay between the germline ends. CDR3 length equals 13 residues. The CDR3 loop is CASSQTVQETQYF. CDR3 nucleotide sequence: TGTGCCAGCAGCCAGACAGTCCAAGAGACCCAGTACTTC.

The gene calls are TRBV2 and TRBJ2-7; 10 bases align to TRBD1. This CDR3 is built from 15 residues. J was trimmed by 3 bases and V by 6 bases; bases with no gene match: 8. Germline V gene data show CDR1 as SNHLY and CDR2 as FYNNEI. Written as DNA, the CDR3 is TGTGCCAGCAGGACTTCCCGGACAGGGGGCTACGAGCAGTACTTC. Translated, it gives CASRTSRTGGYEQYF.

This rearrangement joins TRBV11-2 to TRBJ1-2; no clear D gene. V was shortened by 5 bases and J by 4 bases, with 14 bases between the two germline ends. The CDR3 consists of 14 residues. CDR1 SGHAT and CDR2 FQNNGV come from the germline V gene. For the CDR3, the DNA is TGTGCCAGCAGCACAAACGCCCAACCCTATGGCTACACCTTC. This codes for CASSTNAQPYGYTF.